The 10 T cell receptor beta chains given below trace back to one sample, sequenced in a study of PD-1 blockade in mismatch repair-deficient tumors. Some clones are missing from TCRdb's copy, which holds only in-frame ones; the method was immunoSEQ multiplex PCR. The sample has roughly 110,000 clones; roughly 80% are singletons. This material consisted of peripheral blood, taken 60 to 65 weeks after starting pembrolizumab. The receptors were gathered from an adult with mismatch repair-deficient cancer.

This clone turned up a few times. The germline gene is not matched at one end of the junction; a read error may be the cause. The chain couples TRBV7-7 to TRBJ2-1, with no clear D. The V gene's germline CDR1 is SSHAT and CDR2 FNYEAQ (reference sequence). The CDR3 is made up of 13 amino acids. The CDR3, as DNA: TGTGCTAGCAGCTTAGAAAGGGAACATGAGCAGTTCTTC. It translates to CASSLEREHEQFF.

The rearrangement links TRBV7-2 to TRBJ2-7; D is possibly TRBD2 (5 bases). The CDR3 contains 13 residues. Germline V CDR1 and CDR2: SGHTA, FQGNSA. The V end was cut by 1 base, the J end by 3 bases, with 7 bases between. CDR3 in amino acids: CASSLDGNYEQYF. In nucleotides, the CDR3 is TGTGCCAGCAGCTTAGACGGGAACTACGAGCAGTACTTC.

The chain joins TRBV19 to TRBJ2-7; 7 positions agree with TRBD2. This CDR3 is 15 amino acids long. Losses at the gene ends were 7 bases for V and 4 bases for J; bases not matched to a gene: 13. Per the germline V gene, CDR1 is LNHDA and CDR2 is SQIVND (reference sequence). CDR3 in amino acids: CASTLQGGRGYEQYF. As DNA, the CDR3 is TGTGCCAGTACCCTCCAGGGTGGGCGGGGGTACGAGCAGTACTTC.

This clone has only a few counts. The chain has TRBV27 and TRBJ2-1, with a possible D match to TRBD2 (5 bases). Germline CDR1 is MNHEY and CDR2 is SMNVEV (reference sequence). Deletions cut 4 bases from V and 4 bases from J, with 8 bases between. The length of the CDR3 is 13 residues. The CDR3 sequence: CASSSSGYNEQFF. The CDR3 DNA is TGTGCCAGCAGTTCCAGCGGATACAATGAGCAGTTCTTC.

This clone was seen more than once but under ten times. The V and J genes are TRBV10-1 and TRBJ2-7; D possibly corresponds to TRBD2 (6 bases). This CDR3 is 16 amino acids long. The germline V gene encodes CDR1 WNHNN and CDR2 SYGVQD (reference sequence). Trimming left V 0 bases short and J 3 bases short, with 15 bases between. The DNA for the CDR3 is TGCGCCAGCAGTGAGTCGGCGGGGCTCGGATTCTACGAGCAGTACTTC. Residues: CASSESAGLGFYEQYF.

The rearrangement uses TRBV6-5 and TRBJ1-2; D unresolved. The CDR3 contains 12 residues. V shed 7 bases and J shed 8 bases, with 14 bases lying between them. Germline V gives CDR1 MNHEY, CDR2 SVGAGI. The chain's CDR3 is CASTGIGNGYTF. As DNA, the CDR3 is TGTGCCAGCACGGGGATAGGGAACGGCTACACCTTC.

This clone has a handful of counts. The DNA of the CDR3 is TGTGCCAGCAGCCATGAGGACAGGGGGCGAGGGGATACTGAAGCTTTCTTT. Its translation: CASSHEDRGRGDTEAFF. The chain couples TRBV5-5 to TRBJ1-1; 11 nucleotides align to TRBD1. The CDR3 is 17 amino acids. V gave up 4 bases and J gave up 5 bases; unmatched junction bases: 13. CDR1 and CDR2 (germline): SGHKS, YYEKEE (reference sequence).

The rearrangement uses TRBV6-6 and TRBJ1-4; 9 bases are a match to TRBD1. Germline CDR1 is MNHNY and CDR2 is SVGAGI (reference sequence). The CDR3 totals 15 residues. V gave up 5 bases and J gave up 11 bases; unmatched junction bases: 12. The CDR3 DNA sequence: TGTGCCAGCAGTCCAAGGGCGGGACAGGGAGGCAAACTGTTTTTT. Translating gives CASSPRAGQGGKLFF.

This clone was seen once. The V gene is TRBV5-1, the J gene TRBJ2-3; D gene uncertain. Germline V CDR1 and CDR2: SGHRS, YFSETQ. The V and J ends lost 3 bases and 0 bases respectively, with 8 bases between them. The CDR3 length is 14 residues. For the CDR3, the DNA is TGCGCCAGCAGCTATCCAATCAGCACAGATACGCAGTATTTT. Translating it yields CASSYPISTDTQYF.

The chain carries TRBV18 and TRBJ2-1; possible D gene TRBD1, 8 bases. The CDR3 has 15 residues. Trimming stripped 0 bases from V and 7 bases from J, with 13 bases between. The germline V gene encodes CDR1 KGHSH and CDR2 LQKENI. CDR3 sequence (DNA): TGTGCCAGCTCACCACCGAACAGGGGGGGGAATGAGCAGTTCTTC. Protein sequence: CASSPPNRGGNEQFF.